Sequencing of this T cell receptor beta chain was carried out in a study of control samples from healthy donors and cancer patients. This CDR3 has 14 residues. Germline V gene data show CDR1 as SGHRS and CDR2 as YFSETQ. With 3 bases removed from V and 5 bases from J, the gap between germline ends came to 14 bases. Clones were read by immunoSEQ multiplex PCR, and TCRdb kept only the in-frame ones, dropping some. The table includes fewer than 200,000 clones, approximately 94% detected once. Sequencing used PBMCs. The chain has TRBV5-1 and TRBJ1-2; perhaps TRBD1 as D (6 bases). This clonotype was obtained from a man aged 60-69 years with colorectal cancer. The CDR3 bases are TGCGCCAGCAGCTGGGCCGAGGACAGATATGGCTACACCTTC. Its protein is CASSWAEDRYGYTF.